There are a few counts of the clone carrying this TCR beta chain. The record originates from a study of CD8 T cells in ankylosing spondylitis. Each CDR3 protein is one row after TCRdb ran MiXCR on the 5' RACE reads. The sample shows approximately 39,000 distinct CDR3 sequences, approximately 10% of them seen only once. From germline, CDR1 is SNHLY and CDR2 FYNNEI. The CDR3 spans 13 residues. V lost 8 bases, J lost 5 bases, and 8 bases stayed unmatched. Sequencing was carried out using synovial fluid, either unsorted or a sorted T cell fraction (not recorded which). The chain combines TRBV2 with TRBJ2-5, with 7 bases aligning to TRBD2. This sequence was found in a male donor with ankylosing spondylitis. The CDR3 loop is CASGSGHGETQYF. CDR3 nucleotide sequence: TGTGCCAGCGGTAGCGGGCACGGGGAGACCCAGTACTTC.